This TCR beta chain came from a study of shared clonotypes between healthy human individuals. On the study more broadly: There were three CD4 naive, three CD4 memory, two CD8 naive and one CD8 memory plates per donor.

This clone was observed once. Its antigen is not identified. Positively selected for CCR7, the CD45RO-negative cells used as naive CD8 cells excluded terminally differentiated effector memory CD45RA+ cells. Among the donors, all were Caucasian adults who lived in Nashville, Tennessee. V lost 3 bases to trimming and J lost 0 bases, with 15 bases between them. Germline V gives CDR1 SQVTM, CDR2 ANQGSEA. This CDR3 region has 16 residues. Study-wide points: Generation probabilities were higher for clonotypes shared across all four sorted-subset donors than for unshared ones.

Here immunoSEQ multiplex PCR was the method, and the copy in TCRdb shows in-frame clones only, minus some. The sample records hundreds of thousands of clones, roughly 98% being singletons. The TCR originated in a man younger than 40 in good health. The chain couples TRBV29-1 to TRBJ2-1; tentatively, D is TRBD1 (5 bases). The source material was naive CD8+ T cells sorted from blood. The CDR3 here is CSVEGLPEISYNEQFF. The CDR3, as DNA: TGCAGCGTTGAGGGGCTGCCCGAAATCTCCTACAATGAGCAGTTCTTC.